Listed below are T cell receptor beta chains from one sample, sequenced in a study of blood T cell repertoires in COVID-19. The repertoire was sequenced with immunoSEQ multiplex PCR; TCRdb's copy has only in-frame clones and lacks some. Of over 120,000 clones in the sample, 87% were seen once. The material sequenced was peripheral blood. The source of these receptors is a man in his forties or fifties who had recovered from COVID-19. The CDR3 runs from the conserved cysteine through the conserved F or W. Fields, in order: CDR3 DNA, CDR3 protein, clone size, J gene, D gene, V gene. A D gene is named only where the DNA matches it firmly. Part of the rows lack a size; the others show once, few, many or a class for expanded clones.

CDR3 DNA: TGCGCCAGCAGCCAAGATGTGGACAAAAAATACGAGCAGTACTTC
CDR3 protein: CASSQDVDKKYEQYF
clone size: -
J gene: TRBJ2-7
D gene: -
V gene: TRBV4-3

CDR3 DNA: TGTGCCAGCAGCGTTAACAACAGGGGGAATGGCTACACCTTC
CDR3 protein: CASSVNNRGNGYTF
clone size: -
J gene: TRBJ1-2
D gene: TRBD1
V gene: TRBV9

CDR3 DNA: TGTGCCAGCAGTGAAGCAACAGGGGGTCGCTCCTATGGCTACACCTTC
CDR3 protein: CASSEATGGRSYGYTF
clone size: -
J gene: TRBJ1-2
D gene: TRBD1
V gene: TRBV6-1

CDR3 DNA: TGTGCCAGCAGCCCGGGACTGCAAGTTAACTATGGCTACACCTTC
CDR3 protein: CASSPGLQVNYGYTF
clone size: -
J gene: TRBJ1-2
D gene: -
V gene: TRBV9

CDR3 DNA: TGTGCCAGCAGGCCAGCCTCGGGACAACACCATGCGGGCTACACCTTC
CDR3 protein: CASRPASGQHHAGYTF
clone size: -
J gene: TRBJ1-2
D gene: -
V gene: TRBV27

CDR3 DNA: TGTGCCAGCTCGCCAGGGGCTACCTCTGGAAACACCATATATTTT
CDR3 protein: CASSPGATSGNTIYF
clone size: -
J gene: TRBJ1-3
D gene: -
V gene: TRBV18

CDR3 DNA: TGTGCCAGTAGACAAACAGAACATTCTGGAAACACCATATATTTT
CDR3 protein: CASRQTEHSGNTIYF
clone size: -
J gene: TRBJ1-3
D gene: -
V gene: TRBV19

CDR3 DNA: TGTGCCAGCAGAAAGATGGGGGACATTGAAGCTTTCTTT
CDR3 protein: CASRKMGDIEAFF
clone size: -
J gene: TRBJ1-1
D gene: -
V gene: TRBV6-5

CDR3 DNA: TGTGCCAGCAGCTTTCGAAGGAGGAGCGAGCAGTACTTC
CDR3 protein: CASSFRRRSEQYF
clone size: -
J gene: TRBJ2-7
D gene: -
V gene: TRBV5-6

CDR3 DNA: TGTGCCAGCAGTTTATGGGGGGGCTATGGCTACACCTTC
CDR3 protein: CASSLWGGYGYTF
clone size: once
J gene: TRBJ1-2
D gene: -
V gene: TRBV27

CDR3 DNA: TGTGCCAGCAGTTTATCGCCAGACAGCTCTTATGGCTACACCTTC
CDR3 protein: CASSLSPDSSYGYTF
clone size: -
J gene: TRBJ1-2
D gene: -
V gene: TRBV27

CDR3 DNA: TGTGCCAGCTCGCAAACAGGGAGCAATCAGCCCCAGCATTTT
CDR3 protein: CASSQTGSNQPQHF
clone size: -
J gene: TRBJ1-5
D gene: -
V gene: TRBV2

CDR3 DNA: TGTGCCACCTTATACAGATCCAACACTGAAGCTTTCTTT
CDR3 protein: CATLYRSNTEAFF
clone size: many
J gene: TRBJ1-1
D gene: -
V gene: TRBV7-8

CDR3 DNA: TGTGCCAGCAGCGTAGGGGACAGGGTTTCCTCTGGAAACACCATATATTTT
CDR3 protein: CASSVGDRVSSGNTIYF
clone size: once
J gene: TRBJ1-3
D gene: TRBD1
V gene: TRBV9

CDR3 DNA: TGTGCCAGCAGTCTTCCTAGTTCAGAGACCCAGTACTTC
CDR3 protein: CASSLPSSETQYF
clone size: -
J gene: TRBJ2-5
D gene: -
V gene: TRBV2

CDR3 DNA: TGTGCCAGCAGCCCCACGGCGGGGAGCTCCTACGAGCAGTACTTC
CDR3 protein: CASSPTAGSSYEQYF
clone size: -
J gene: TRBJ2-7
D gene: -
V gene: TRBV7-9

CDR3 DNA: TGCAGCGTTAGGGGAGGAAAGGGGCTTAACTATGGCTACACCTTC
CDR3 protein: CSVRGGKGLNYGYTF
clone size: -
J gene: TRBJ1-2
D gene: -
V gene: TRBV29-1

CDR3 DNA: TGTGCCAGCAGCCGAGGACAGGTTCATTCTTCACCCCTCCACTTT
CDR3 protein: CASSRGQVHSSPLHF
clone size: -
J gene: TRBJ1-6
D gene: TRBD1
V gene: TRBV5-5

CDR3 DNA: TGCGCCAGCAGCCTCCGGGACAGGGGCTGGACTGAAGCTTTCTTT
CDR3 protein: CASSLRDRGWTEAFF
clone size: -
J gene: TRBJ1-1
D gene: TRBD1
V gene: TRBV4-3

CDR3 DNA: TGTGCCAGCAGAGTCTCCGGACAGGGGGCCTACGAGCAGTACTTC
CDR3 protein: CASRVSGQGAYEQYF
clone size: -
J gene: TRBJ2-7
D gene: TRBD1
V gene: TRBV7-3

CDR3 DNA: TGTGCCAGCAGCTTAAGCCCAGGGGTTGGGTTGGGCTACAATGAGCAGTTCTTC
CDR3 protein: CASSLSPGVGLGYNEQFF
clone size: many
J gene: TRBJ2-1
D gene: -
V gene: TRBV11-2

CDR3 DNA: TGTGCCAGCAGTTATTTACAGGGCAACACCGGGGAGCTGTTTTTT
CDR3 protein: CASSYLQGNTGELFF
clone size: -
J gene: TRBJ2-2
D gene: -
V gene: TRBV6-2/TRBV6-3

CDR3 DNA: TGTGCCAGTAGTACGGACAGGCCAAATCAGCCCCAGCATTTT
CDR3 protein: CASSTDRPNQPQHF
clone size: many
J gene: TRBJ1-5
D gene: TRBD1
V gene: TRBV19

CDR3 DNA: TGCGCCAGCAGCCAAGCTATCCGGGCAGGGGGGACAGATACGCAGTATTTT
CDR3 protein: CASSQAIRAGGTDTQYF
clone size: -
J gene: TRBJ2-3
D gene: -
V gene: TRBV4-3

CDR3 DNA: TGCAGTGCTAGTCAGGGTCTGGGCGAGCAGTACTTC
CDR3 protein: CSASQGLGEQYF
clone size: -
J gene: TRBJ2-7
D gene: -
V gene: TRBV20-1

CDR3 DNA: TGTGCCAGCAGTGAAAGGAAGACAGGACCTTCACCCCTCCACTTT
CDR3 protein: CASSERKTGPSPLHF
clone size: once
J gene: TRBJ1-6
D gene: -
V gene: TRBV6-1

CDR3 DNA: TGTGCCAGCAGTTACTTAGCGAACTCGGGACAGGTGAAATATGGCTACACCTTC
CDR3 protein: CASSYLANSGQVKYGYTF
clone size: -
J gene: TRBJ1-2
D gene: TRBD1
V gene: TRBV6-2/TRBV6-3

CDR3 DNA: TGTGCCAGCGGAGCCCTGGGAGAGACCCAGTACTTC
CDR3 protein: CASGALGETQYF
clone size: -
J gene: TRBJ2-5
D gene: -
V gene: TRBV7-9

CDR3 DNA: TGTGCCAGCAGCCTGAGAGTGAGCACAGATACGCAGTATTTT
CDR3 protein: CASSLRVSTDTQYF
clone size: once
J gene: TRBJ2-3
D gene: -
V gene: TRBV5-4

CDR3 DNA: TGCGCCAGCAGCCAAGATTGGACAGGGGGCTTCAATGAGCAGTTCTTC
CDR3 protein: CASSQDWTGGFNEQFF
clone size: -
J gene: TRBJ2-1
D gene: TRBD1
V gene: TRBV4-1

CDR3 DNA: TGTGCCAGCAGCTTAGACAGGCGTTGGGGCGAGCAGTACTTC
CDR3 protein: CASSLDRRWGEQYF
clone size: -
J gene: TRBJ2-7
D gene: -
V gene: TRBV2

CDR3 DNA: TGTGCCAGCAGCCGGGACAGGGCCGTCAAGAGCTACACCTTC
CDR3 protein: CASSRDRAVKSYTF
clone size: -
J gene: TRBJ1-2
D gene: TRBD1
V gene: TRBV13

CDR3 DNA: TGTGCCAGCAGATTCTCGGACAGATCCTACGAGCAGTACTTC
CDR3 protein: CASRFSDRSYEQYF
clone size: -
J gene: TRBJ2-7
D gene: -
V gene: TRBV6-5

CDR3 DNA: TGCGCCAGCAGCTTCAGCGGGGGGGCCTTCGGGGAGCTGTTTTTT
CDR3 protein: CASSFSGGAFGELFF
clone size: -
J gene: TRBJ2-2
D gene: TRBD2
V gene: TRBV5-1

CDR3 DNA: TGTGCCAGCAGTTTCCGAGACACGAACACTGAAGCTTTCTTT
CDR3 protein: CASSFRDTNTEAFF
clone size: -
J gene: TRBJ1-1
D gene: -
V gene: TRBV6-5

CDR3 DNA: TGTGCCAGCAGCTCGACAACAGGGCCGGCGCTGAACACTGAAGCTTTCTTT
CDR3 protein: CASSSTTGPALNTEAFF
clone size: -
J gene: TRBJ1-1
D gene: -
V gene: TRBV7-9

CDR3 DNA: TGTGCCAGCAGCTTTAGATCTAGCGGGGGAAATGAGCAGTTCTTC
CDR3 protein: CASSFRSSGGNEQFF
clone size: -
J gene: TRBJ2-1
D gene: TRBD2
V gene: TRBV9

CDR3 DNA: TGTGCCAGTAGTGTCCAACCGGGACTACCTGGGGCAACTAATGAAAAACTGTTTTTT
CDR3 protein: CASSVQPGLPGATNEKLFF
clone size: -
J gene: TRBJ1-4
D gene: -
V gene: TRBV19